This T cell receptor beta chain was sequenced for a study of beta chain features in type 1 diabetes. Whole-study findings and limits: The influence of HLA type on TCRB rearrangement stayed undetermined. In every one of the four CD4+ subsets, TCRB CDR3s were moderately but significantly shorter in Type 1 diabetes patients.

The sequenced template was cDNA made from the entire isolated RNA. Repertoires were generated with immunoSEQ multiplex PCR, while TCRdb's copy carries only in-frame clones and drops some. The top ten hold approximately 2.3% of the sample, which has more than 100,000 clones, about 17% seen once. Germline assignment: CDR1 SNHLY and CDR2 FYNNEI. V lost 4 bases to trimming and J lost 5 bases, with 12 bases between them. This CDR3 comprises 13 residues. In regard to this clone: Its antigen is still unknown.

The chain employs TRBV2 and TRBJ2-7; D may be TRBD1 (6 bases). Sample: central memory CD4+ T cells from blood. This TCR was sampled from a man younger than 45 with type 1 diabetes. CDR3 region: CASSGYRVHEQYF. The CDR3 DNA is TGTGCCAGCAGTGGATACAGGGTCCACGAGCAGTACTTC.